These 27 T cell receptor beta chains share one sample of origin, sequenced in a study of a mutant IDH1 vaccine in newly diagnosed glioma. Documented time point: baseline, week 1 (first vaccination visit). The treatment denotes: pre-vaccination baseline after standard-of-care therapy. Libraries were prepared by immunoSEQ multiplex PCR; TCRdb keeps only in-frame clonotypes and omits some of them. The sample records 99,000 or so clones, about 90% being singletons. Specimen: PBMCs, collected from a glioma patient treated with radiotherapy, temozolomide or both. Source of these receptors: a woman between 50 and 59 years old with glioma.

The rearrangement joins TRBV4-1 to TRBJ2-1; no definite D call. The CDR3 extends over 13 amino acids. Deletions cut 3 bases from V and 10 bases from J, with 13 bases between. Germline V gene data show CDR1 as MGHRA and CDR2 as YSYEKL. CDR3 in amino acids: CASSQWTADEQFF. DNA for the CDR3: TGCGCCAGCAGCCAGTGGACCGCCGACGAGCAGTTCTTC.

The rearrangement links TRBV7-3 to TRBJ2-1, with 8 bases identical to TRBD1. The trim removed 6 bases at V and 6 bases at J, leaving 22 bases unmatched. This CDR3 is built from 19 residues. Germline loops: CDR1 SGHTA, CDR2 FQGTGA. CDR3 in amino acids: CASSLGTGFSSLVGNEQFF. CDR3 nucleotide sequence: TGTGCCAGCAGTCTGGGGACAGGTTTTTCTAGCTTAGTGGGCAATGAGCAGTTCTTC.

The CDR3: CAISESSGVRFAEQYF. CDR3 in DNA: TGTGCCATCAGTGAGTCGTCTGGGGTCCGTTTCGCGGAGCAGTACTTC. The J gene is TRBJ2-7, the V gene TRBV10-3, with D unclear. The germline V gene encodes CDR1 ENHRY and CDR2 SYGVKD. V dropped 0 bases and J dropped 7 bases, with 19 bases sitting between them. This CDR3 is 16 amino acids long.

V and J are TRBV5-1 and TRBJ2-7, with D unclear. The CDR3 is 14 residues long. Trimming removed 0 bases at V and 0 bases at J, with 7 bases between. Germline CDR1 SGHRS, CDR2 YFSETQ. The CDR3 sequence: CASSLAQVSYEQYF. The CDR3 DNA is TGCGCCAGCAGCTTGGCGCAGGTCTCCTACGAGCAGTACTTC.

V is TRBV6-6 and J is TRBJ2-7; TRBD2 matches 13 bases. This CDR3 spans 14 amino acids. The germline V gene encodes CDR1 MNHNY and CDR2 SVGAGI (reference sequence). The J segment lost 5 bases and the V segment lost 6 bases, leaving 4 bases of the junction unmatched. The CDR3 nucleotides read TGTGCCAGCAGGGCGGGGACTAGCGGGGACGAGCAGTACTTC. Its translation: CASRAGTSGDEQYF.

This sequence joins TRBV19 and TRBJ2-7, with D tentatively TRBD1 (6 bases). The germline V gene has CDR1 LNHDA and CDR2 SQIVND (reference sequence). The CDR3 sequence is 13 residues long. V lost 3 bases and J 4 bases, leaving 10 bases between the germline ends. CDR3 DNA sequence: TGTGCCAGTAGTATTGGCAGGGGATACGAGCAGTACTTC. Protein product: CASSIGRGYEQYF.

The chain carries TRBV7-9 and TRBJ2-6, with TRBD2 identical over 14 bases. The CDR3 contains 18 residues. Germline V gene data show CDR1 as SEHNR and CDR2 as FQNEAQ (reference sequence). Trimming removed 5 bases from V and 4 bases from J; junction bases left unmatched: 7. DNA of the CDR3: TGTGCCAGCAGCCAGGGACTAGCGGGAGCCCCCGGGGCCAACGTCCTGACTTTC. Protein product: CASSQGLAGAPGANVLTF.

The genes are TRBV7-9 and TRBJ2-1; 11 positions match TRBD2. Unmatched junction bases numbered 9, after V lost 6 bases and J lost 8 bases. Germline CDR1 reads SEHNR; CDR2 reads FQNEAQ (reference sequence). The CDR3 spans 15 residues. The DNA for the CDR3 is TGTGCCAGCAGAAGACTAGCGGGACTCGGGGATGAGCAGTTCTTC. Protein: CASRRLAGLGDEQFF. Supplemented by reference TRBV7-9 and TRBJ2-1, the full variable domain reads DTGVSQNPRHKITKRGQNVTFRCDPISEHNRLYWYRQTLGQGPEFLTYFQNEAQLEKSRLLSDRFSAERPKGSFSTLEIQRTEQGDSAMYLCASRRLAGLGDEQFFGPGTRLTVL.

This clone turned up a few times. V usage is TRBV7-3 and J usage is TRBJ1-1; 9 nucleotides align to TRBD1. The V gene's germline CDR1 is SGHTA and CDR2 FQGTGA. With V trimmed by 4 bases and J by 5 bases, 5 bases remained unmatched. This CDR3 comprises 14 residues. The chain's CDR3 is CASSSQGAGTEAFF. CDR3 DNA sequence: TGTGCCAGCAGCTCACAGGGGGCAGGGACTGAAGCTTTCTTT.

The chain couples TRBV7-8 to TRBJ2-2, with TRBD2 matching 13 bases. Germline CDR1 is SGHVS and CDR2 is FQNEAQ. The CDR3 runs 16 residues. V was clipped by 5 bases and J by 7 bases; unmatched bases: 7. In DNA form, the CDR3 reads TGTGCCAGCAGCGGCTGGACTAGCGGGAGTTTCGGGGAGCTGTTTTTT. It yields the protein CASSGWTSGSFGELFF. The entire variable domain, with the rest obtained from reference TRBV7-8 and TRBJ2-2, is as follows: GAGVSQSPRYKVAKRGQDVALRCDPISGHVSLFWYQQALGQGPEFLTYFQNEAQLDKSGLPSDRFFAERPEGSVSTLKIQRTQQEDSAVYLCASSGWTSGSFGELFFGEGSRLTVL.

J is TRBJ1-2 and V is TRBV4-1; D is unclear. The CDR3 runs 12 residues. Germline-derived CDR1 and CDR2 are MGHRA and YSYEKL. With 1 base removed from V and 4 bases from J, the gap between germline ends came to 4 bases. The CDR3 nucleotides are TGCGCCAGCAGCCAAGGGCTCTATGGCTACACCTTC. Its translation is CASSQGLYGYTF.

This chain links TRBV7-2 with TRBJ2-3, with 8 bases aligning to TRBD2. This CDR3 spans 16 amino acids. Per germline, CDR1 SGHTA and CDR2 FQGNSA. V gave up 3 bases and J gave up 1 base; unmatched junction bases: 6. The CDR3 DNA reads as TGTGCCAGCAGCTTCCCGGGACTAGGGGGCACAGATACGCAGTATTTT. This gives the protein CASSFPGLGGTDTQYF.

The chain couples TRBV9 to TRBJ2-1; D perhaps matches TRBD1 (6 bases). Germline CDR1 is SGDLS and CDR2 is YYNGEE. The CDR3 covers 14 residues. V lost 4 bases to trimming and J lost 4 bases, with 12 bases between them. The CDR3 loop is CASSPRRGYNEQFF. In nucleotides, the CDR3 is TGTGCCAGCAGCCCTCGCAGGGGATACAATGAGCAGTTCTTC.

CDR3 sequence reads: CASSYTGTGIQETQYF. DNA for the CDR3: TGTGCCAGCAGTTACACAGGGACAGGCATTCAAGAGACCCAGTACTTC. V is TRBV6-5 and J is TRBJ2-5, with 8 nucleotides matching TRBD1. The CDR3 spans 16 residues. Per the germline V gene, CDR1 is MNHEY and CDR2 is SVGAGI. V was pared by 2 bases and J by 2 bases, with 7 bases of the junction left unmatched.

V usage is TRBV28 and J usage is TRBJ2-7; TRBD1 is a possible D gene (6 bases). Trimming left V 2 bases short and J 9 bases short, with 14 bases between. Per germline, CDR1 MDHEN and CDR2 SYDVKM. CDR3 length equals 13 residues. DNA for the CDR3: TGTGCCAGCAGTTTAAGGGGGTCCGAAGGGCAGTACTTC. This codes for CASSLRGSEGQYF.

The V gene is TRBV7-2, the J gene TRBJ1-3; D is possibly TRBD1 (6 bases). This CDR3 spans 18 amino acids. CDR1 and CDR2 from the germline V gene are SGHTA and FQGNSA. Trimming removed 2 bases from V and 0 bases from J, with 17 bases in between. For the CDR3, the DNA is TGTGCCAGCAGCTTATCGTCAGCCCGCAGGGGCTCTGGAAACACCATATATTTT. It is translated as CASSLSSARRGSGNTIYF.

The chain carries TRBV29-1 and TRBJ2-5; no reliable D call. The J call may be mistaken, given a closer DNA end match to TRBJ2-7. The CDR3 runs 16 residues. Germline V gene sequence: CDR1 SQVTM, CDR2 ANQGSEA. The CDR3 sequence: CSVEEDAPSGAYEQYF. Here the CDR3 DNA reads TGCAGCGTTGAAGAGGACGCGCCTAGTGGAGCCTACGAGCAGTACTTC.

The rearrangement joins TRBV27 to TRBJ2-2; no reliable D call. V gave up 5 bases and J gave up 4 bases, with 14 bases separating them. Germline CDR1 and CDR2: MNHEY and SMNVEV (reference sequence). The CDR3 extends over 15 amino acids. CDR3 region: CASSIIYSITGELFF. DNA of the CDR3: TGTGCCAGCAGTATAATCTATAGCATCACCGGGGAGCTGTTTTTT.

The chain has TRBV2 and TRBJ1-1, with no clear D. CDR3 length equals 11 residues. From germline, CDR1 is SNHLY and CDR2 FYNNEI. Trimming took off 7 bases at V and 8 bases at J, with 11 bases between the two ends. The CDR3 coding sequence is TGTGCCAGCAACGGTTGGGGAGAAGCTTTCTTT. Encoded protein: CASNGWGEAFF.

The rearrangement links TRBV15 to TRBJ2-3; D remains ambiguous. V lost 5 bases to trimming and J lost 5 bases, with 8 bases between them. This CDR3 is built from 12 residues. CDR1 LNHNV and CDR2 YYDKDF come from the germline V gene (reference sequence). The DNA for the CDR3 is TGTGCCACCAGCCCATACTTAGATACGCAGTATTTT. Its translation: CATSPYLDTQYF. The full variable domain, with the rest looked up from reference TRBV15 and TRBJ2-3, is DAMVIQNPRYQVTQFGKPVTLSCSQTLNHNVMYWYQQKSSQAPKLLFHYYDKDFNNEADTPDNFQSRRPNTSFCFLDIRSPGLGDTAMYLCATSPYLDTQYFGPGTRLTVL.

The chain uses TRBV15 and TRBJ2-3; 9 bases align to TRBD1. The CDR3 is 17 residues long. Germline V gene lookup returns CDR1 LNHNV and CDR2 YYDKDF (reference sequence). J gave up 1 base and V 1 base, and 6 bases lay outside the gene matches. In DNA, the CDR3 is TGTGCCACCAGCAGAGCGCGACGGGACAGGGGCACAGATACGCAGTATTTT. Its protein product is CATSRARRDRGTDTQYF.

The chain recombines TRBV9 with TRBJ1-4, with D perhaps matching TRBD1 (5 bases). CDR3 length: 14 amino acids. Trimming stripped 0 bases from V and 13 bases from J, with 16 bases between. The germline gives CDR1 SGDLS, CDR2 YYNGEE. The CDR3 bases are TGTGCCAGCAGCGTAGGACAGACTTTAAGTGGACTGTTTTTT. Residues: CASSVGQTLSGLFF.

The gene calls are TRBV27 and TRBJ2-3; D gene unclear. The germline V and J ends were trimmed by 5 bases and 2 bases, with 17 bases remaining between them. The V gene's germline CDR1 is MNHEY and CDR2 SMNVEV (reference sequence). The CDR3 runs 16 residues. The CDR3 DNA reads as TGTGCCAGCAGTCTCCTATCGTCGATCGCCACAGATACGCAGTATTTT. It is translated as CASSLLSSIATDTQYF.

Turning to this clone: One end of the junction is discordant with germline, which a read error may explain. The chain combines TRBV7-8 with TRBJ1-5; unclear D gene. The germline gives CDR1 SGHVS, CDR2 FQNEAQ. The CDR3 is made up of 12 amino acids. The CDR3 DNA reads as TGTGCCGGCAGCATTAGCAATCAGCCCCAGCATTTT. Encoded protein: CAGSISNQPQHF. The complete variable domain, with remaining parts taken from reference TRBV7-8 and TRBJ1-5, reads GAGVSQSPRYKVAKRGQDVALRCDPISGHVSLFWYQQALGQGPEFLTYFQNEAQLDKSGLPSDRFFAERPEGSVSTLKIQRTQQEDSAVYLCAGSISNQPQHFGDGTRLSIL.

The chain recombines TRBV28 with TRBJ1-5; D not resolved. Germline lookup yields CDR1 MDHEN and CDR2 SYDVKM. V lost 5 bases, J lost 3 bases, and 11 bases lay in between. This CDR3 has 14 amino acids. This chain's CDR3 is CASSKTLPNQPQHF. The CDR3 bases are TGTGCCAGCAGTAAGACACTACCCAATCAGCCCCAGCATTTT.

CDR3 sequence: CASSSTGTGNEKLFF. CDR3 in DNA: TGTGCCAGCTCATCCACCGGGACAGGGAATGAAAAACTGTTTTTT. The chain uses TRBV18 and TRBJ1-4, with TRBD1 matching 9 bases. Looked up from germline, CDR1 is KGHSH and CDR2 is LQKENI. The V segment lost 5 bases and the J segment 5 bases; nucleotides outside the gene matches: 6. The CDR3 sequence is 15 residues long.

The V and J genes are TRBV10-3 and TRBJ1-2; TRBD1 might be the D (5 bases). The CDR3 is 12 residues long. V was clipped by 4 bases and J by 7 bases, with 10 bases between them. CDR1 is ENHRY and CDR2 is SYGVKD in the germline V gene. The CDR3, as DNA: TGTGCCATCAGTGGGGGGGTACGTGGCTACACCTTC. Translated: CAISGGVRGYTF.